These T cell receptor beta chains were read from a single sample in a study of a mutant IDH1 vaccine in newly diagnosed glioma. The antigens of these receptors remain unknown. Assay used: immunoSEQ multiplex PCR; TCRdb lists only in-frame clones, some missing. The data contain 40,000 or so clones, roughly 80% of them singletons. This material consisted of PBMCs, taken from a glioma patient whose treatment included an IDH1 peptide vaccine. These receptor sequences come from a man younger than 30 with glioma. Some clones in this sample may be carry-over from other donors' samples. Both conserved end residues are part of each CDR3. The order of the fields is CDR3 protein, CDR3 DNA, V gene, J gene, clone size, CDR3 length, D gene. D genes are given only for firm matches. Some rows have no size entry. The others give once, few or many, or a class for an expanded clone.

CASSEIFEGYQPQHF	TGCGCCAGCAGTGAAATTTTTGAGGGTTATCAGCCCCAGCATTTT	TRBV10-2	TRBJ1-5	NA	15	NA
CASSFRTGHGYTF	TGTGCCAGCAGCTTTAGGACAGGACATGGCTACACCTTC	TRBV7-6	TRBJ1-2	NA	13	TRBD1
CASSYTARGQPQHF	TGTGCCAGCAGTTACACCGCCAGGGGACAGCCCCAGCATTTT	TRBV6-6	TRBJ1-5	NA	14	NA
CASSLGSPLHF	TGTGCCAGCAGCTTGGGTTCACCCCTCCACTTT	TRBV7-2	TRBJ1-6	NA	11	NA
CASSLSGTSGGYSYEQYF	TGTGCCAGCAGTTTATCCGGGACTAGCGGGGGATACTCCTACGAGCAGTACTTC	TRBV27	TRBJ2-7	NA	18	TRBD2
CAISEKPGHPNTEAFF	TGTGCCATCAGTGAGAAGCCGGGACACCCGAACACTGAAGCTTTCTTT	TRBV10-3	TRBJ1-1	NA	16	NA
CAISERANQETQYF	TGTGCCATCAGTGAGCGGGCCAACCAAGAGACCCAGTACTTC	TRBV10-3	TRBJ2-5	NA	14	NA
CASSQDSWQGFHEQYF	TGTGCCAGCAGCCAAGATTCGTGGCAGGGTTTCCACGAGCAGTACTTC	TRBV14	TRBJ2-7	NA	16	NA
CASSATTGDTGELFF	TGTGCCAGCAGCGCGACTACAGGGGACACCGGGGAGCTGTTTTTT	TRBV9	TRBJ2-2	NA	15	TRBD1
CASSKHPLDSLAKNIQYF	TGTGCCAGCAGCAAACATCCCCTCGACAGCCTAGCCAAAAACATTCAGTACTTC	TRBV21-1	TRBJ2-4	NA	18	NA
CASSRYRDSSNQPQHF	TGTGCCAGCAGTAGATACCGGGACAGTAGCAATCAGCCCCAGCATTTT	TRBV27	TRBJ1-5	NA	16	TRBD1
CATSTLTGNPYEQYF	TGTGCCACCAGCACCTTGACAGGGAACCCCTACGAGCAGTACTTC	TRBV15	TRBJ2-7	NA	15	TRBD1
CASSQWTGGTEAFF	TGTGCCAGCAGCCAGTGGACAGGGGGCACTGAAGCTTTCTTT	TRBV4-2	TRBJ1-1	medium-sized	14	TRBD1
CASSLQELRGGGGAFF	TGTGCCAGCAGCCTACAGGAACTAAGGGGGGGCGGGGGAGCTTTCTTT	TRBV7-2	TRBJ1-1	NA	16	NA